This T cell receptor beta chain was documented in a study of vaccination effects on CD4 cells after COVID-19. Study-wide background: All study participants received two doses of BNT162b2 or mRNA-1273 vaccine.

Sequencing was preceded by expansion of antigen-specific CD4+ T cells with viral peptide pools in the ViraFEST assay. After less than twelve days in culture, the CD4+ T cells were isolated. According to the study, vaccine recipients showed no prior SARS-CoV-2 infection and negative nucleocapsid antibodies. Cultivation was performed at 1.5 million to 2.5 million PBMC per well with roughly 10 IU/ml IL-2 and 7.5 to 10 ug/ml peptides added. Days 3 and 7 saw half the medium replaced with IL-2 medium. Measured with immunoSEQ multiplex PCR; TCRdb has only the in-frame clones, and not every one. The table has under 30,000 clones, 73% seen once. V lost 0 bases and J 4 bases, leaving 10 bases between the germline ends. Germline V gene sequence: CDR1 LNHNV, CDR2 YYDKDF (reference sequence). This CDR3 is built from 14 residues. This clone was detected once. What it binds is not known. Overall study findings and caveats: The study got few convalescent patients and did not collect any early post-infection timepoints.

The rearrangement joins TRBV15 to TRBJ2-7, with D possibly TRBD1 on 6 matching bases. The clonotype originates from a human donor who received a COVID-19 vaccine. The specimen was CD4+ T cells from PBMCs cultured with HCoV-NL63 spike peptides, collected before COVID-19 vaccination. This chain's CDR3 is CATSREWGRYEQYF. In nucleotides, the CDR3 is TGTGCCACCAGCAGAGAATGGGGGCGGTACGAGCAGTACTTC.